Each of the 6 T cell receptor beta chains below was sequenced from the same sample in a study of blood T cell repertoires in COVID-19 (dated by TCRdb to the early 2020s). The receptor library was made with the immunoSEQ multiplex PCR assay. The table was pulled from immuneACCESS by TCRdb, which kept in-frame rearrangements only. Such tables lose some clones; where checked, under half of the loss comes from unresolved V genes, and the rest has no known cause. The sample yields fewer than 150,000 clones; approximately 85% were counted once. The top ten clones comprise roughly 4% of the sample. What was sequenced was peripheral blood. These receptor sequences come from a human donor in a cohort sampled during active COVID-19.

The rearrangement links TRBV9 to TRBJ2-3, with TRBD1 matching over 7 bases. CDR1 is SGDLS and CDR2 is YYNGEE in the germline V gene. This CDR3 is built from 14 residues. After removal of 3 bases from V and 2 bases from J, the junction contained 3 bases not matched to a gene. The CDR3 loop reads CASSGQGYTDTQYF. CDR3 in DNA: TGTGCCAGCAGCGGACAGGGCTACACAGATACGCAGTATTTT.

The chain has TRBV5-1 and TRBJ1-6; perhaps TRBD1 as D (6 bases). Germline lookup yields CDR1 SGHRS and CDR2 YFSETQ. The CDR3 extends over 14 amino acids. V was shortened by 3 bases and J by 6 bases, with 10 bases between the two germline ends. As DNA, the CDR3 is TGCGCCAGCAGCTGGACAGATCTTAATTCACCCCTCCACTTT. Its translation is CASSWTDLNSPLHF.

This chain joins TRBV9 and TRBJ2-2; D not resolved. V was pared by 0 bases and J by 5 bases, with 11 bases between. CDR3 length: 15 residues. Looked up from germline, CDR1 is SGDLS and CDR2 is YYNGEE. In DNA, the CDR3 is TGTGCCAGCAGCGTAGGTGCCGCGGCTACCGGGGAGCTGTTTTTT. It specifies CASSVGAAATGELFF.

The rearrangement joins TRBV19 to TRBJ2-6; perhaps TRBD2 as D (6 bases). Germline-derived CDR1 and CDR2 are LNHDA and SQIVND (reference sequence). V shed 4 bases and J shed 1 base, with 11 bases lying between them. This CDR3 has 16 amino acids. The CDR3 DNA follows: TGTGCCAGTAGTACGTCGGGACTGTCTGGGGCCAACGTCCTGACTTTC. As protein: CASSTSGLSGANVLTF.

The rearrangement joins TRBV29-1 to TRBJ1-1; 7 nucleotides agree with TRBD1. Germline assignment: CDR1 SQVTM and CDR2 ANQGSEA. Trimming removed 2 bases from V and 6 bases from J; junction bases left unmatched: 9. The CDR3 has 14 residues. The CDR3 spells CSVEPGGGFAEAFF. CDR3 nucleotides: TGCAGCGTTGAACCAGGGGGTGGTTTTGCTGAAGCTTTCTTT.

For the CDR3, the DNA is TGTGCCAGCAGTGCCGGGACTAGCGGGTACAATGAGCAGTTCTTC. This gives the protein CASSAGTSGYNEQFF. This chain uses TRBV27 with TRBJ2-1; the match to TRBD2 covers 12 bases. V shed 5 bases and J 4 bases; nucleotides not matched to a gene: 3. The CDR3 has 15 amino acids. Germline values: CDR1 MNHEY, CDR2 SMNVEV (reference sequence).